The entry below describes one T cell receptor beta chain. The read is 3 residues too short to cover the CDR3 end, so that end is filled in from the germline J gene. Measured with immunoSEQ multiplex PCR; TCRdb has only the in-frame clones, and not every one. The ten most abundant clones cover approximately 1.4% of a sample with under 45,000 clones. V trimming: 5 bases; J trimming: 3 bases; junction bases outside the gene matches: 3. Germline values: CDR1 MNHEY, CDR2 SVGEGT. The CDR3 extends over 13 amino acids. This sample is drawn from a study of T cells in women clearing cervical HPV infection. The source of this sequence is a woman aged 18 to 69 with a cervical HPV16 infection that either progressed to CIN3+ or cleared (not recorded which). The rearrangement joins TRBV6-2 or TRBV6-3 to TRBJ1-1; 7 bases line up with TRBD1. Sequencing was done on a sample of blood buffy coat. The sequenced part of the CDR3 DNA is TGTGCCAGCAGTACGACAGGGTACACTGAA. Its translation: CASSTTGYTE. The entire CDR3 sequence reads CASSTTGYTEAFF.